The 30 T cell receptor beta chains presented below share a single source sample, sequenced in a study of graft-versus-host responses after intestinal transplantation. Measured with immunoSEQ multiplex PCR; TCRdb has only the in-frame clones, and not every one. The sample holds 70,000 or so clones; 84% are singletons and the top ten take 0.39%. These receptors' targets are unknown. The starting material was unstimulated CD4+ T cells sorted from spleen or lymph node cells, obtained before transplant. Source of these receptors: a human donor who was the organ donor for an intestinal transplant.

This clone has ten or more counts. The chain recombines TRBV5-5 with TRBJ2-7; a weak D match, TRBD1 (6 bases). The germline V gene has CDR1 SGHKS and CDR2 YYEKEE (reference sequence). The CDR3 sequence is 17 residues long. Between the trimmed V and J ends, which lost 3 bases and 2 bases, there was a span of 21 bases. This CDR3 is CASSYPSTGPNPYEQYV. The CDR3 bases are TGTGCCAGCAGCTATCCCAGTACAGGGCCTAACCCCTACGAGCAGTACGTC.

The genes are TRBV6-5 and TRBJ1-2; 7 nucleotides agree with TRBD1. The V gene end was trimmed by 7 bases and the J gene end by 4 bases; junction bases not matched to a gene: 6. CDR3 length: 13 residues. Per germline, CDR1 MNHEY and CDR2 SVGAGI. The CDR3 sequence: CASKEGATYGYTF. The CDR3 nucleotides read TGTGCCAGCAAAGAGGGGGCGACCTATGGCTACACCTTC.

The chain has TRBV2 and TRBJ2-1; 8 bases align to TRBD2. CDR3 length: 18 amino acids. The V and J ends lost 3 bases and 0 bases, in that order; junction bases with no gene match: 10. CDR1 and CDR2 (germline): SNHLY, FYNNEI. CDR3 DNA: TGTGCCAGCAGTGAGAGAGCGGGGGCTTTAAGCTCCTACAATGAGCAGTTCTTC. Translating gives CASSERAGALSSYNEQFF.

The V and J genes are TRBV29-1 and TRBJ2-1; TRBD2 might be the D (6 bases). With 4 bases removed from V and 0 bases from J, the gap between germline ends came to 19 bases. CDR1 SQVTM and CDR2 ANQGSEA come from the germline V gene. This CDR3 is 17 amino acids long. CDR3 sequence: CSVVLARGGGSYNEQFF. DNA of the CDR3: TGCAGCGTTGTGTTAGCCCGGGGAGGAGGCTCCTACAATGAGCAGTTCTTC.

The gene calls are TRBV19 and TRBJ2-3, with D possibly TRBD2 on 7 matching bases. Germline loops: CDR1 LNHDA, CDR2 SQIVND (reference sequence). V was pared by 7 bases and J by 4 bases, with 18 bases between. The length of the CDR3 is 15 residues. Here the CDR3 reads CASMRGRGISDTQYF. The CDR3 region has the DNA TGTGCCAGTATGCGGGGGCGGGGGATTTCAGATACGCAGTATTTT.

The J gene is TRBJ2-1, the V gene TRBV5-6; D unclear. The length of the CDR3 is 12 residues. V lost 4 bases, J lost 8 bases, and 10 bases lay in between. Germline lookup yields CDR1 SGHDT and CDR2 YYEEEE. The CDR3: CASSIIQYEQFF. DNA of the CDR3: TGTGCCAGCAGCATTATCCAGTATGAGCAGTTCTTC.

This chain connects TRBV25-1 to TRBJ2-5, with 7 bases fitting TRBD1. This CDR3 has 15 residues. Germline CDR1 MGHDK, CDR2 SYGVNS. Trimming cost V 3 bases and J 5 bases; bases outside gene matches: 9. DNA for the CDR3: TGTGCCAGCAGTGACGTGACAGGGTACAGGGAGACCCAGTACTTC. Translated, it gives CASSDVTGYRETQYF. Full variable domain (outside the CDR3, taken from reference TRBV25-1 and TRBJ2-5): EADIYQTPRYLVIGTGKKITLECSQTMGHDKMYWYQQDPGMELHLIHYSYGVNSTEKGDLSSESTVSRIRTEHFPLTLESARPSHTSQYLCASSDVTGYRETQYFGPGTRLLVL.

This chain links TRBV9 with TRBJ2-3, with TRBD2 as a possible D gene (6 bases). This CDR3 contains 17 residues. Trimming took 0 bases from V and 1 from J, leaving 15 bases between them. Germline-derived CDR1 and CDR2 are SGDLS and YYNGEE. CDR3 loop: CASSVEIGGGGTDTQYF. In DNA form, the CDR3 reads TGTGCCAGCAGCGTAGAAATTGGCGGCGGGGGCACAGATACGCAGTATTTT.

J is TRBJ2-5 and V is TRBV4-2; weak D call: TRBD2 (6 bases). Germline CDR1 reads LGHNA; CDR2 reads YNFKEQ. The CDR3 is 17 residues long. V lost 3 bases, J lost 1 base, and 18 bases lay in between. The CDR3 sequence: CASSHSSALNLQETQYF. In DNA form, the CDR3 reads TGTGCCAGCAGCCACTCTAGCGCGCTTAACCTCCAAGAGACCCAGTACTTC.

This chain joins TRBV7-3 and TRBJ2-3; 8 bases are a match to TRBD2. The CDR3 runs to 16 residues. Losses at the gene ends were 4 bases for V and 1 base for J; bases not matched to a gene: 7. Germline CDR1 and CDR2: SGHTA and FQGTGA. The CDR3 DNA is TGTGCCAGCAGCTCAACCGGGACTAGGGGCACAGATACGCAGTATTTT. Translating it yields CASSSTGTRGTDTQYF.

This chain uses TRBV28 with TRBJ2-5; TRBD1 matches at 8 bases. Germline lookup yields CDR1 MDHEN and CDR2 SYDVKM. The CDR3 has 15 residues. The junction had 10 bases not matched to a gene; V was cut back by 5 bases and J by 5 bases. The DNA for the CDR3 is TGTGCCAGCAGTGTAGGACAGGGTCCTTACGAGACCCAGTACTTC. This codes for CASSVGQGPYETQYF.

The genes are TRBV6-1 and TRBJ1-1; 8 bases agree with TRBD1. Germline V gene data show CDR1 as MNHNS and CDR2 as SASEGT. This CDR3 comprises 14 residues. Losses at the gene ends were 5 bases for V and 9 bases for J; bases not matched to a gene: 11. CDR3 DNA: TGTGCCAGCAGTCCTTATGGCCAGGGGGCGAAAGCTTTCTTT. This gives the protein CASSPYGQGAKAFF.

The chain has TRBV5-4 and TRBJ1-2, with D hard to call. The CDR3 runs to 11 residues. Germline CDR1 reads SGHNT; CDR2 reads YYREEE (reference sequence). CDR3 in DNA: TGTGCTGAGGGTCTTCTTGATGGCTACACCTTC. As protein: CAEGLLDGYTF.

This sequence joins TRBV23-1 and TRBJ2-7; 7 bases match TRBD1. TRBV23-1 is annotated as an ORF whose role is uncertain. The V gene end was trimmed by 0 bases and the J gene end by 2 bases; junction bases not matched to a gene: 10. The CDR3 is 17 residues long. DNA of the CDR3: TGCGCCAGCAGTCAATCGGAGGCAGGACAGGAAACCTACGAGCAGTACGTC. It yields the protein CASSQSEAGQETYEQYV.

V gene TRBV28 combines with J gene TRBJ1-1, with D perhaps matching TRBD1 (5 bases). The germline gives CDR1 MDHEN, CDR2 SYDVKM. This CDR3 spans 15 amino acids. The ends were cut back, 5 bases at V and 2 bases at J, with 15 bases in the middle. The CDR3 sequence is CASSPQTWGNTEAFF. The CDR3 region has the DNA TGTGCCAGCAGTCCACAAACATGGGGCAACACTGAAGCTTTCTTT.

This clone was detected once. In nucleotides, the CDR3 is TGTGCCAGCAGCCCCCAGGACACTGAAGCTTTCTTT. It encodes CASSPQDTEAFF. The chain recombines TRBV9 with TRBJ1-1; unclear D gene. Germline V CDR1 and CDR2: SGDLS, YYNGEE. The CDR3 length is 12 residues. The V and J ends lost 4 bases and 3 bases respectively, with 7 bases between them.

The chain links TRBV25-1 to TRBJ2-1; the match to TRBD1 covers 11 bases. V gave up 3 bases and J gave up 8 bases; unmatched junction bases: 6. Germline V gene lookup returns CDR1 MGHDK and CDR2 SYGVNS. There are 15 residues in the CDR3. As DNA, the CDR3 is TGTGCCAGCAGTGATACGAGGACAGGGGGCGATGAGCAGTTCTTC. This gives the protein CASSDTRTGGDEQFF. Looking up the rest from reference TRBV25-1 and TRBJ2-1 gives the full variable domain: EADIYQTPRYLVIGTGKKITLECSQTMGHDKMYWYQQDPGMELHLIHYSYGVNSTEKGDLSSESTVSRIRTEHFPLTLESARPSHTSQYLCASSDTRTGGDEQFFGPGTRLTVL.

Written as DNA, the CDR3 is TGTGCCAGCACCGATGGGACAGGGTATTCACCCCTCCACTTT. Translation: CASTDGTGYSPLHF. V and J are TRBV28 and TRBJ1-6; 9 nucleotides match TRBD1. The CDR3 covers 14 residues. Per germline, CDR1 MDHEN and CDR2 SYDVKM. The V segment lost 7 bases and the J segment 8 bases; nucleotides outside the gene matches: 6.

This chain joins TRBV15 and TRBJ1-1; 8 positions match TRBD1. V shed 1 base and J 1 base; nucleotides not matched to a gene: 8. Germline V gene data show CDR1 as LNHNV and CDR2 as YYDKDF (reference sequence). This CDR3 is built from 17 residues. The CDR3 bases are TGTGCCACCAGCAGAGTCCGCAGCGGGACAGGGAACACTGAAGCTTTCTTT. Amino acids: CATSRVRSGTGNTEAFF.

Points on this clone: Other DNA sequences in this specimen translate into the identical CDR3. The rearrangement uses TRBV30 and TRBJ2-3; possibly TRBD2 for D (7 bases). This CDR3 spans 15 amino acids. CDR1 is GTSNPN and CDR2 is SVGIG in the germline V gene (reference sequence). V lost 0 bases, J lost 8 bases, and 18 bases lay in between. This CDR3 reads CAWSVGGGPSSTQYF. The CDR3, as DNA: TGTGCCTGGAGTGTTGGGGGGGGGCCTTCCAGTACGCAGTATTTT.

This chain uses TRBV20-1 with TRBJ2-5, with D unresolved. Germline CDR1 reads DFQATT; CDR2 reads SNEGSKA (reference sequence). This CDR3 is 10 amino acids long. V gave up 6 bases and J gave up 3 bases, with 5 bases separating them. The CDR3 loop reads CSAHEETQYF. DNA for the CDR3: TGCAGTGCCCATGAAGAGACCCAGTACTTC.

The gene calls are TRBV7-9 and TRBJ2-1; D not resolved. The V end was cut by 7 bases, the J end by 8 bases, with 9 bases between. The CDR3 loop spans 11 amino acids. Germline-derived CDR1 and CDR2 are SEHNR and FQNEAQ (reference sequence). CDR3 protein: CASISGHEQFF. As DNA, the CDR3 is TGTGCCAGCATTAGTGGTCATGAGCAGTTCTTC.

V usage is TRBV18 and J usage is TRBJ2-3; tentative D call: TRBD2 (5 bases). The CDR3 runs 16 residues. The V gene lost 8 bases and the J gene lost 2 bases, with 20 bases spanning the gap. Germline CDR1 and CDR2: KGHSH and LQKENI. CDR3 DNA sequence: TGTGCCAGCCAGGCGGCGGGCACACCAGTCACAGATACGCAGTATTTT. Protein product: CASQAAGTPVTDTQYF.

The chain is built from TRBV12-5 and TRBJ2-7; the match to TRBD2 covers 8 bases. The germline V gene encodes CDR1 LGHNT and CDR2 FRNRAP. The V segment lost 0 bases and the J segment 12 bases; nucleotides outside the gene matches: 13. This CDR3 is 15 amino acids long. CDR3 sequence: CASGLVTSGSFHLYV. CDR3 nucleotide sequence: TGTGCTAGTGGTTTGGTTACTAGCGGATCTTTCCATCTGTACGTC.

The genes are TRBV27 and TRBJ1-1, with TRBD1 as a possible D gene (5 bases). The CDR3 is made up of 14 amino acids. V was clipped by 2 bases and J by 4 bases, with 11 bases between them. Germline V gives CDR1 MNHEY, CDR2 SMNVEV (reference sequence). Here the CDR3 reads CASSLRGKGTEAFF. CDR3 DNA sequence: TGTGCCAGCAGTTTAAGGGGAAAGGGCACTGAAGCTTTCTTT.

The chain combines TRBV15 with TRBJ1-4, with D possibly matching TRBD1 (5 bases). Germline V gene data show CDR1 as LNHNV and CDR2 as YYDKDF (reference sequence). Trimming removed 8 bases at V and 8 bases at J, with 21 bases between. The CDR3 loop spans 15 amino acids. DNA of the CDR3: TGTGCCACCCGGCCCAAGACAGACCGGGGGGAAAAACTGTTTTTT. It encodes CATRPKTDRGEKLFF. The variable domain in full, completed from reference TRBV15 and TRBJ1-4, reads DAMVIQNPRYQVTQFGKPVTLSCSQTLNHNVMYWYQQKSSQAPKLLFHYYDKDFNNEADTPDNFQSRRPNTSFCFLDIRSPGLGDTAMYLCATRPKTDRGEKLFFGSGTQLSVL.

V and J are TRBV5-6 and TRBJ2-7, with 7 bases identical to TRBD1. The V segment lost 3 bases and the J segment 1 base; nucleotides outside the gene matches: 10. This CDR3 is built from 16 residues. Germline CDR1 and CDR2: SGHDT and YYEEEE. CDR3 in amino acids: CASSWTGTDRSYEQYV. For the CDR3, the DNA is TGTGCCAGCAGCTGGACCGGGACAGATCGTTCCTACGAGCAGTACGTC.

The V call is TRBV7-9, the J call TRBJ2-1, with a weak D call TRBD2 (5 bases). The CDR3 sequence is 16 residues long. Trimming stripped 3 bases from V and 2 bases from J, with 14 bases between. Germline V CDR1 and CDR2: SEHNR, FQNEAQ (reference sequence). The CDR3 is CASSLLAIPPYNEQFF. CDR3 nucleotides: TGTGCCAGCAGCTTGCTAGCTATTCCTCCCTACAATGAGCAGTTCTTC.

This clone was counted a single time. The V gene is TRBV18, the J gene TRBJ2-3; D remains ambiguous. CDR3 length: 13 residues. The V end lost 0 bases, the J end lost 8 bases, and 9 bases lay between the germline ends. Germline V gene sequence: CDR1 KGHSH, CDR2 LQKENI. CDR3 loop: CASSPPTYLTQYF. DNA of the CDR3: TGTGCCAGCTCACCACCGACTTACCTTACGCAGTATTTT.

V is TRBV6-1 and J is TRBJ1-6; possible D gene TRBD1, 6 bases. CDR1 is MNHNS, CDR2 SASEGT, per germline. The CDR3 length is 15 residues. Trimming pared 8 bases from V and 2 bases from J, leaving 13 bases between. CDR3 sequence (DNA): TGTGCCAGCGTGTCAGGGGCGACCTATAATTCACCCCTCCACTTT. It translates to CASVSGATYNSPLHF.